The subject of this entry is one T cell receptor beta chain. Its antigen is as yet unknown. These data originate in a study of shared clonotypes between healthy human individuals. Study-wide points: When compared with the clonotypes that were shared by all four sorted-subset donors, the non-shared clonotypes turned out to have lower generation probabilities. An effect of sequencing depth on clonotype sharing among donors was expected.

TCRdb keeps only in-frame clones here, not all; method: immunoSEQ multiplex PCR. The table records about 2 million clones, over 85% of them present only once. This CDR3 has 12 residues. Germline V CDR1 and CDR2: ENHRY, SYGVKD. The V and J ends lost 5 bases and 5 bases, in that order; junction bases with no gene match: 2. CD45RO-negative CD8 cells positively selected for CCR7 made up the naive population, which excluded terminally differentiated effector memory CD45RA+ cells. This clonotype was obtained from a man younger than 30 in good health. This chain uses TRBV10-3 with TRBJ2-7; 8 bases fit TRBD2. What was sequenced was naive CD8+ T cells sorted from blood. DNA of the CDR3: TGTGCCATCAGTACGGGGGGGGACGAGCAGTACTTC. Residues: CAISTGGDEQYF.